Sequencing of this T cell receptor (beta chain) was carried out in a study of OX40 agonist ivuxolimab in advanced cancers. Study background: The dose-escalation cohort was approximately 80% male, with a mean age of 60 years, ranging roughly 23 to 85. Study-level points and caveats: Also showing low normalized T-cell clonal expansion were some of the nonresponders.

With 4 bases removed from V and 7 bases from J, the gap between germline ends came to 13 bases. Germline V gene sequence: CDR1 SGHAT, CDR2 FQNNGV. This CDR3 has 14 residues. Of note for this clone: The antigen remains unidentified.

Sampling of blood occurred at baseline, cycle 4 day 1, and cycle 7 day 1. Libraries were prepared by immunoSEQ multiplex PCR; TCRdb keeps only in-frame clonotypes and omits some of them. The sample carries tens of thousands of clones, 75% to 90% recorded once. The source is an adult with an advanced solid tumor such as melanoma, head and neck, liver or kidney cancer. The source was CD4+ or CD8+ T cells sorted from blood, collected in a trial of the OX40 agonist ivuxolimab. The chain is built from TRBV11-2 and TRBJ2-2; possible D gene TRBD1, 6 bases. CDR3 DNA sequence: TGTGCCAGCAGCTGGCAGGGGAGAATCGGGGAGCTGTTTTTT. Translation: CASSWQGRIGELFF.